These T cell receptor beta chains were read from a single sample in a study of CD8+ T cells in alopecia areata. Clones were read by immunoSEQ multiplex PCR, and TCRdb kept only the in-frame ones, dropping some. Seen here are about 160,000 clones, roughly 65% observed once, and the top ten hold 0.9% to 1%. The input for sequencing was CD4+ T cells sorted from blood, taken at week 4, from a patient treated with tofacitinib. Receptors were obtained from a human donor with alopecia areata. The CDR3 runs from the conserved cysteine through the conserved F or W. The D gene is left open where the match is weak. Size values are once, few and many counts, or a class for expanded clones, and some rows have none.

clone size: -
V gene: TRBV30
J gene: TRBJ2-1
D gene: -
CDR3 DNA: TGTGCCTGGAGTAAGACCGAGGATGGGTTCTTC
CDR3 protein: CAWSKTEDGFF

clone size: -
V gene: TRBV10-3
J gene: TRBJ2-5
D gene: -
CDR3 DNA: TGTGCCATCAGTGAAGGAGGGGCACAAGAGACCCAGTACTTC
CDR3 protein: CAISEGGAQETQYF

clone size: -
V gene: TRBV5-4
J gene: TRBJ1-2
D gene: -
CDR3 DNA: TGTGCCAGCAGCTTGGACAGACACTTGGGCTACACCTTC
CDR3 protein: CASSLDRHLGYTF

clone size: -
V gene: TRBV4-2
J gene: TRBJ1-6
D gene: -
CDR3 DNA: TGTGCCAGCAGCCAAGAATTAGGTATCGGGTCACCCCTCCACTTT
CDR3 protein: CASSQELGIGSPLHF

clone size: -
V gene: TRBV30
J gene: TRBJ2-4
D gene: -
CDR3 DNA: TGTGCCTGGAGTGTAACGGGACCAGGGAACATTCAGTACTTC
CDR3 protein: CAWSVTGPGNIQYF

clone size: once
V gene: TRBV7-3
J gene: TRBJ1-1
D gene: -
CDR3 DNA: TGTGCCAGCAGCTCGCACCAGAACACTGAAGCTTTCTTT
CDR3 protein: CASSSHQNTEAFF

clone size: -
V gene: TRBV5-8
J gene: TRBJ1-2
D gene: -
CDR3 DNA: TGTGCCAGCAGCTTAAAAGACAGATACCTCTATGGCTACACCTTC
CDR3 protein: CASSLKDRYLYGYTF

clone size: -
V gene: TRBV7-3
J gene: TRBJ1-2
D gene: -
CDR3 DNA: TGTGCCAGCAGCTTAAATGGTCAGGGCGGTTATGACTACACCTTC
CDR3 protein: CASSLNGQGGYDYTF

clone size: -
V gene: TRBV5-1
J gene: TRBJ1-5
D gene: -
CDR3 DNA: TGCGCCAGCAGCTTGGGCCAGGGGATGGAGCCCCAGCATTTT
CDR3 protein: CASSLGQGMEPQHF

clone size: -
V gene: TRBV5-6
J gene: TRBJ1-2
D gene: TRBD1
CDR3 DNA: TGTGCCAGCAGCTCAATACGACAGGGGGCGAGCTATGGCTACACCTTC
CDR3 protein: CASSSIRQGASYGYTF

clone size: -
V gene: TRBV28
J gene: TRBJ2-1
D gene: -
CDR3 DNA: TGTGCCAGCAGCAAACTACTCCCCTTTGAGCAGTTCTTC
CDR3 protein: CASSKLLPFEQFF

clone size: -
V gene: TRBV15
J gene: TRBJ2-4
D gene: -
CDR3 DNA: TGTGCCACCAGCAGCGCGGACAGCCTTGCCAAAAACATTCAGTACTTC
CDR3 protein: CATSSADSLAKNIQYF